A selection of T cell receptor beta chains follows, all from one sample in a study of T cell responses to AZD1222 COVID-19 vaccine. Some clones are missing from TCRdb's copy, which holds only in-frame ones; the method was immunoSEQ multiplex PCR. Seen here are 150,000 to 200,000 clones, almost 90% observed once, and the top ten hold roughly 11%. The sample was peripheral blood, taken 28 days after the second AZD1222 dose. These receptors were obtained from an adult who received the AZD1222 COVID-19 vaccine. Each CDR3 is given with its conserved first and last residue. D genes are given only for firm matches. A row's size may be missing; if present it is once, few, many or a size class.

d_gene	abundance	v_gene	len	j_gene	CDR3nt	CDR3aa
-	-	TRBV28	13	TRBJ1-2	TGTGCTGTTGAAACCGGGACGGAATATGGCTACACCTTC	CAVETGTEYGYTF
-	few	TRBV7-8	19	TRBJ1-6	TGTGCCAGCAGCTTAGTATCGGGCAGGGCAAGCTCCTATAATTCACCCCTCCACTTT	CASSLVSGRASSYNSPLHF
TRBD1	-	TRBV7-9	16	TRBJ2-4	TGTGCCAGCAGCCCCGGCAGGGGGTGGGACAAAAACATTCAGTACTTC	CASSPGRGWDKNIQYF
-	few	TRBV18	15	TRBJ1-5	TGTGCCAGCTCACCCCCGATTTCTGGCAATCAGCCCCAGCATTTT	CASSPPISGNQPQHF
-	-	TRBV6-5	12	TRBJ1-2	TGTGCCAGCACCGACAGAGTCTATGGCTACACCTTC	CASTDRVYGYTF
-	-	TRBV6-1	17	TRBJ2-7	TGTGCCAGCAGTGAAAGATCTGGGTATAGGAGAACCTACGAGCAGTACTTC	CASSERSGYRRTYEQYF
TRBD1	-	TRBV11-3	13	TRBJ2-7	TGTGCCAGCAGCAGGACAGGGACCTACGAGCAGTACTTC	CASSRTGTYEQYF
TRBD2	-	TRBV5-1	16	TRBJ2-2	TGCGCCAGCAGCCCGATACAGCGGGGTCAGACCGGGGAGCTGTTTTTT	CASSPIQRGQTGELFF
TRBD1	-	TRBV5-1	15	TRBJ1-6	TGCGCCAGCAGCTGGACAGGGGGCGAGGATTCACCCCTCCACTTT	CASSWTGGEDSPLHF
TRBD1	-	TRBV7-9	14	TRBJ1-2	TGTGCCAGCAGCTTAGCAGGGGGCGGTGGAGGCTACACCTTC	CASSLAGGGGGYTF
TRBD1	-	TRBV5-1	16	TRBJ1-1	TGCGCCAGCAGCCGTCCCGGGACAGGGACCCACACTGAAGCTTTCTTT	CASSRPGTGTHTEAFF
-	-	TRBV3-1/TRBV3-2	14	TRBJ1-5	TGTGCCAGCAGCCAAGGGGCTAGCAATCAGCCCCAGCATTTT	CASSQGASNQPQHF
TRBD1	-	TRBV28	16	TRBJ2-7	TGTGCCAGCACCCGCCCGGGACAGGTTACCGGCGGGAAGCAGTACTTC	CASTRPGQVTGGKQYF
-	-	TRBV7-6	15	TRBJ2-1	TGTGCCAGCAGTCGGGACCAGAGCTCCTACAATGAGCAGTTCTTC	CASSRDQSSYNEQFF
-	-	TRBV7-9	16	TRBJ1-2	TGTGCCAGCAGCTTAGCTCGTTCGGCCCGTAACTATGGCTACACCTTC	CASSLARSARNYGYTF
-	-	TRBV7-2	13	TRBJ2-5	TGTGCCAGCAGCTGGGCCTTTCAAGAGACCCAGTACTTC	CASSWAFQETQYF
TRBD1	once	TRBV19	16	TRBJ2-3	TGTGCCAGTAGCAAAACCGGGACAGGGACCACAGATACGCAGTATTTT	CASSKTGTGTTDTQYF
TRBD2	-	TRBV5-1	15	TRBJ2-3	TGCGCCAGCAGCTTTTTAGCGGGGGGCACAGATACGCAGTATTTT	CASSFLAGGTDTQYF
-	-	TRBV19	14	TRBJ1-5	TGTGCCAGTAGTATAATACAGGGTTATCAGCCCCAGCATTTT	CASSIIQGYQPQHF
-	-	TRBV11-2	15	TRBJ1-3	TGTGCCAGCAGCTTAGACAGGGACGCTGGAAACACCATATATTTT	CASSLDRDAGNTIYF
TRBD1	once	TRBV19	15	TRBJ2-2	TGTGCCAGTAGTCCGGGACAGGGAAGGGCCGGGGAGCTGTTTTTT	CASSPGQGRAGELFF
-	-	TRBV5-5	13	TRBJ2-7	TGTGCCAGCAGCTTGACAGGTACCTACGAGCAGTACTTC	CASSLTGTYEQYF
-	-	TRBV29-1	14	TRBJ2-7	TGCAGCGTTGAAGTTTTGCAATCGACCTACGAGCAGTACTTC	CSVEVLQSTYEQYF
-	-	TRBV19	14	TRBJ2-3	TGTGCCAGTACTGACTACCACTCCACAGATACGCAGTATTTT	CASTDYHSTDTQYF
-	-	TRBV6-5	11	TRBJ2-5	TGTGCCAGCAGTTATGAAGAGACCCAGTACTTC	CASSYEETQYF
-	-	TRBV5-6	16	TRBJ2-3	TGTGCCAGCAGCTTGGGCCAGCGGTTACGCACAGATACGCAGTATTTT	CASSLGQRLRTDTQYF
-	-	TRBV11-1	15	TRBJ1-1	TGTGCCAGCAGCTTAGATCGCGGCGGGGACACTGAAGCTTTCTTT	CASSLDRGGDTEAFF
TRBD2	-	TRBV19	14	TRBJ2-1	TGTGCCAGTAGCCCTAGCGGGGGCTTAAGTGAGCAGTTCTTC	CASSPSGGLSEQFF
TRBD1	-	TRBV5-1	15	TRBJ2-5	TGCGCCAGCAGATCCGGACAGGGGGCTTTTGAGACCCAGTACTTC	CASRSGQGAFETQYF
-	-	TRBV20-1	13	TRBJ2-4	TGCAGTGCTAGTTCCGGATTCAAAAACATTCAGTACTTC	CSASSGFKNIQYF
-	-	TRBV6-5	14	TRBJ2-5	TGTGCCAGCAGACCTCCTAGCCTCCCCGCGGACCAGTACTTC	CASRPPSLPADQYF
-	-	TRBV24-1	12	TRBJ2-3	TGTGCCACCAGTGATTGGGGAAATACGCAGTATTTT	CATSDWGNTQYF
TRBD1	-	TRBV25-1	14	TRBJ2-1	TGTGCCAGCAGTGGAGGGACAGGGTACAATGAGCAGTTCTTC	CASSGGTGYNEQFF
-	-	TRBV6-6	14	TRBJ1-5	TGTGCCAGCACTCGCCCGGGGAGCAGGCAGCCCCAGCATTTT	CASTRPGSRQPQHF
-	-	TRBV29-1	13	TRBJ1-3	TGCAGCGCCTCCATCCTCTCTGGAAACACCATATATTTT	CSASILSGNTIYF
TRBD1	once	TRBV18	14	TRBJ2-7	TGTGCCAGCTCGGCCAGGGACAGTTATTACGAGCAGTACTTC	CASSARDSYYEQYF